These 27 T cell receptor beta chains were all obtained from the same sample, sequenced in a study of Ad26.COV2.S vaccination and SARS-CoV-2 variants. The assay was immunoSEQ multiplex PCR, and TCRdb's table has in-frame clones only and misses some. Of about 180,000 clones listed, about 83% were seen once; the top ten hold less than 6%. The sequenced sample was peripheral blood, obtained after recovery from COVID-19. The receptors were gathered from a human donor who had recovered from COVID-19.

The rearrangement joins TRBV19 to TRBJ2-5, with D possibly being TRBD2 (6 bases). The V gene lost 9 bases and the J gene lost 7 bases, with 12 bases spanning the gap. Germline CDR1 and CDR2: LNHDA and SQIVND (reference sequence). The CDR3 runs 11 residues. This CDR3 is CARWRRGTQYF. CDR3 bases: TGTGCCAGATGGAGGCGGGGGACCCAGTACTTC. Supplemented by reference TRBV19 and TRBJ2-5, the full variable domain reads DGGITQSPKYLFRKEGQNVTLSCEQNLNHDAMYWYRQDPGQGLRLIYYSQIVNDFQKGDIAEGYSVSREKKESFPLTVTSAQKNPTAFYLCARWRRGTQYFGPGTRLLVL.

This chain uses TRBV11-3 with TRBJ2-6, with D possibly TRBD1 on 5 matching bases. V was clipped by 5 bases and J by 1 base, with 9 bases between them. The CDR3 consists of 15 residues. Germline V lookup: CDR1 SGHNT, CDR2 YENEEA. CDR3 nucleotides: TGTGCCAGCAGCCCGCAGGGATCTGGGGCCAACGTCCTGACTTTC. The encoded protein is CASSPQGSGANVLTF.

V and J are TRBV21-1 and TRBJ1-6. TRBV21-1 is a pseudogene locus. The CDR3 extends over 14 amino acids. CDR3 sequence: CALRGRGAFPILHF. The CDR3 nucleotides are TGTGCCCTGAGGGGACGTGGAGCCTTCCCCATTCTCCACTTT.

Points on this clone: This sample includes further DNA sequences coding for the same CDR3. This chain links TRBV14 with TRBJ1-5; D is uncertain. From germline, CDR1 is SGHDN and CDR2 FVKESK. The CDR3 runs to 15 residues. V lost 1 base and J 0 bases, leaving 7 bases between the germline ends. The CDR3 DNA is TGTGCCAGCAGCCAAGCGGGAGTTAGCAATCAGCCCCAGCATTTT. Translated: CASSQAGVSNQPQHF.

V is TRBV2 and J is TRBJ1-5, with TRBD1 identical over 7 bases. Trimming at V came to 2 bases and at J to 5 bases, leaving 9 bases not matched to a gene. This CDR3 comprises 16 residues. Germline lookup yields CDR1 SNHLY and CDR2 FYNNEI. The CDR3 nucleotides are TGTGCCAGCAGTGAAATTGGGCCACAGGGGCATCAGCCCCAGCATTTT. This gives the protein CASSEIGPQGHQPQHF. Combining the CDR3 with reference TRBV2 and TRBJ1-5 gives the whole variable domain EPEVTQTPSHQVTQMGQEVILRCVPISNHLYFYWYRQILGQKVEFLVSFYNNEISEKSEIFDDQFSVERPDGSNFTLKIRSTKLEDSAMYFCASSEIGPQGHQPQHFGDGTRLSIL.

The chain is built from TRBV2 and TRBJ2-7, with TRBD1 matching 9 bases. This CDR3 comprises 13 residues. Germline lookup yields CDR1 SNHLY and CDR2 FYNNEI. V shed 6 bases and J 9 bases; nucleotides not matched to a gene: 9. CDR3 in amino acids: CASRGQGITPQYF. The CDR3 DNA is TGTGCCAGCAGAGGACAGGGGATCACGCCGCAGTACTTC. The entire variable domain, with the rest obtained from reference TRBV2 and TRBJ2-7, is as follows: EPEVTQTPSHQVTQMGQEVILRCVPISNHLYFYWYRQILGQKVEFLVSFYNNEISEKSEIFDDQFSVERPDGSNFTLKIRSTKLEDSAMYFCASRGQGITPQYFGPGTRLTVT.

The V gene is TRBV6-5, the J gene TRBJ1-1; 9 nucleotides match TRBD1. The J segment lost 8 bases and the V segment lost 0 bases, leaving 7 bases of the junction unmatched. Germline CDR1 reads MNHEY; CDR2 reads SVGAGI. This CDR3 has 15 amino acids. The CDR3: CASSYSSGTGTEAFF. For the CDR3, the DNA is TGTGCCAGCAGTTACTCGTCGGGGACAGGGACCGAAGCTTTCTTT.

The chain employs TRBV5-1 and TRBJ2-2; a weak D match, TRBD2 (6 bases). The CDR3 runs to 14 residues. The ends were cut back, 2 bases at V and 4 bases at J, with 9 bases in the middle. CDR1 is SGHRS, CDR2 YFSETQ, per germline. The CDR3 is CASSFGGSTGELFF. The CDR3 DNA reads as TGCGCCAGCAGCTTTGGGGGGTCCACCGGGGAGCTGTTTTTT.

The CDR3 DNA reads as TGTGCCAGCACCCCATACAGGGGAGCCCCTGGAAACACCATATATTTT. It codes for CASTPYRGAPGNTIYF. V gene TRBV28 combines with J gene TRBJ1-3; 7 positions agree with TRBD1. The CDR3 is 16 residues long. Germline assignment: CDR1 MDHEN and CDR2 SYDVKM. V gave up 7 bases and J gave up 2 bases; unmatched junction bases: 11.

The gene calls are TRBV6-5 and TRBJ2-3, with D uncertain. This CDR3 is built from 13 residues. V was trimmed by 2 bases and J by 6 bases, leaving 9 bases between them. Germline CDR1 reads MNHEY; CDR2 reads SVGAGI. CDR3 region: CASSYMKGDTQYF. In nucleotides, the CDR3 is TGTGCCAGCAGTTACATGAAGGGTGATACGCAGTATTTT.

The V and J genes are TRBV28 and TRBJ1-2; 12 bases match TRBD1. This CDR3 has 14 amino acids. Per germline, CDR1 MDHEN and CDR2 SYDVKM. The V and J ends lost 3 bases and 5 bases, in that order; junction bases with no gene match: 1. This CDR3 is CASSLGQGAYGYTF. The CDR3 nucleotides are TGTGCCAGCAGTTTGGGACAGGGGGCGTATGGCTACACCTTC.

The DNA of the CDR3 is TGTGCCAGCAGCGTAGCTGGGACTCCTAACTATGGCTACACCTTC. Its translation: CASSVAGTPNYGYTF. V and J are TRBV9 and TRBJ1-2; D is perhaps TRBD1 (5 bases). This CDR3 spans 15 amino acids. Trimming took off 0 bases at V and 0 bases at J, with 9 bases between the two ends. CDR1 is SGDLS and CDR2 is YYNGEE in the germline V gene. Supplemented by reference TRBV9 and TRBJ1-2, the full variable domain reads DSGVTQTPKHLITATGQRVTLRCSPRSGDLSVYWYQQSLDQGLQFLIQYYNGEERAKGNILERFSAQQFPDLHSELNLSSLELGDSALYFCASSVAGTPNYGYTFGSGTRLTVV.

V and J are TRBV19 and TRBJ2-1; D may match TRBD1 or TRBD2 (6 bases each). The germline V gene encodes CDR1 LNHDA and CDR2 SQIVND (reference sequence). With 1 base removed from V and 5 bases from J, the gap between germline ends came to 12 bases. The CDR3 runs to 15 residues. In DNA, the CDR3 is TGTGCCAGTAGTATAGTGGGGGGCCGGAACAATGAGCAGTTCTTC. Translation gives CASSIVGGRNNEQFF.

This clone was seen a few times. The chain joins TRBV4-2 to TRBJ1-5, with a weak D call TRBD1 (6 bases). The CDR3 length is 16 residues. CDR1 is LGHNA and CDR2 is YNFKEQ in the germline V gene. V was clipped by 0 bases and J by 3 bases, with 12 bases between them. The CDR3 is CASSQDDRGPNQPQHF. The DNA of the CDR3 is TGTGCCAGCAGCCAAGACGATCGGGGGCCCAATCAGCCCCAGCATTTT.

V is TRBV6-1 and J is TRBJ1-2; D perhaps matches TRBD1 (5 bases). Germline V gene data show CDR1 as MNHNS and CDR2 as SASEGT. CDR3 length equals 16 residues. Trimming left V 0 bases short and J 0 bases short, with 11 bases between. The CDR3 protein is CASSEAVGETNYGYTF. Here the CDR3 DNA reads TGTGCCAGCAGTGAAGCGGTGGGGGAGACTAACTATGGCTACACCTTC.

This chain uses TRBV2 with TRBJ2-7; no clear D. This CDR3 contains 11 residues. The germline V gene encodes CDR1 SNHLY and CDR2 FYNNEI. V was cut by 3 bases and J by 9 bases, with 9 bases left in between. CDR3 region: CASSEASLQYF. In nucleotides, the CDR3 is TGTGCCAGCAGTGAGGCTAGTTTGCAGTACTTC.

This sequence joins TRBV6-1 and TRBJ2-1; D is perhaps TRBD2 (5 bases). This CDR3 spans 16 amino acids. Germline V gene data show CDR1 as MNHNS and CDR2 as SASEGT. V was clipped by 1 base and J by 9 bases, with 19 bases between them. This CDR3 is CASSEGGSVPWREQFF. In nucleotides, the CDR3 is TGTGCCAGCAGTGAAGGAGGGAGCGTCCCTTGGCGTGAGCAGTTCTTC.

CDR3 region: CASSLSGRLNQPQHF. The CDR3 DNA is TGTGCCAGCAGCCTATCGGGACGGCTAAATCAGCCCCAGCATTTT. The chain carries TRBV28 and TRBJ1-5; tentatively, D is TRBD1 (5 bases). V gave up 6 bases and J gave up 4 bases, with 16 bases separating them. CDR1 is MDHEN, CDR2 SYDVKM, per germline. The length of the CDR3 is 15 residues.

The V gene is TRBV5-1, the J gene TRBJ1-4; no definite D call. Per the germline V gene, CDR1 is SGHRS and CDR2 is YFSETQ. The CDR3 spans 14 residues. V lost 0 bases to trimming and J lost 0 bases, with 3 bases between them. This CDR3 is CASSLATTNEKLFF. The CDR3 bases are TGCGCCAGCAGCTTGGCTACAACTAATGAAAAACTGTTTTTT. Looking up the rest from reference TRBV5-1 and TRBJ1-4 gives the full variable domain: KAGVTQTPRYLIKTRGQQVTLSCSPISGHRSVSWYQQTPGQGLQFLFEYFSETQRNKGNFPGRFSGRQFSNSRSEMNVSTLELGDSALYLCASSLATTNEKLFFGSGTQLSVL.

The chain combines TRBV30 with TRBJ1-1, with D hard to call. Trimming took 0 bases from V and 2 from J, leaving 7 bases between them. There are 13 residues in the CDR3. Germline CDR1 and CDR2: GTSNPN and SVGIG (reference sequence). CDR3 region: CAWSVGINTEAFF. The CDR3 DNA reads as TGTGCCTGGAGTGTAGGCATCAACACTGAAGCTTTCTTT.

This chain uses TRBV5-1 with TRBJ2-5, with TRBD2 as a possible D gene (5 bases). Trimming cost V 0 bases and J 1 base, with 10 bases left between them. This CDR3 is 15 amino acids long. CDR1 SGHRS and CDR2 YFSETQ come from the germline V gene. CDR3: CASSLEGRAQETQYF. The CDR3 DNA reads as TGCGCCAGCAGCTTGGAAGGGCGGGCCCAAGAGACCCAGTACTTC.

The chain is built from TRBV5-1 and TRBJ2-2, with D maybe TRBD1 (7 bases). With 4 bases removed from V and 1 base from J, the gap between germline ends came to 20 bases. The V gene's germline CDR1 is SGHRS and CDR2 YFSETQ. The CDR3 is 18 amino acids. CDR3 sequence: CASSRRDAGQMNTGELFF. CDR3 sequence (DNA): TGCGCCAGCAGCCGAAGAGATGCGGGACAGATGAACACCGGGGAGCTGTTTTTT.

This sequence joins TRBV7-9 and TRBJ1-3, with D uncertain. The CDR3 is 16 residues long. V lost 1 base to trimming and J lost 0 bases, with 10 bases between them. Germline-derived CDR1 and CDR2 are SEHNR and FQNEAQ (reference sequence). Here the CDR3 reads CASSLVRVLSGNTIYF. The CDR3 coding sequence is TGTGCCAGCAGCTTAGTTCGGGTCCTCTCTGGAAACACCATATATTTT. The full variable domain, completed using reference TRBV7-9 and TRBJ1-3, is DTGVSQNPRHKITKRGQNVTFRCDPISEHNRLYWYRQTLGQGPEFLTYFQNEAQLEKSRLLSDRFSAERPKGSFSTLEIQRTEQGDSAMYLCASSLVRVLSGNTIYFGEGSWLTVV.

J is TRBJ1-4 and V is TRBV18; TRBD1 might be the D (5 bases). The CDR3 consists of 16 residues. V lost 2 bases to trimming and J lost 5 bases, with 15 bases between them. Germline lookup yields CDR1 KGHSH and CDR2 LQKENI. The DNA for the CDR3 is TGTGCCAGCTCACCATGGGCAGGGCAGGGAAATGAAAAACTGTTTTTT. This codes for CASSPWAGQGNEKLFF.

As to this clone: A junction boundary mismatches the germline segment, possibly from a read error. This chain links TRBV29-1 with TRBJ2-7; the match to TRBD2 covers 7 bases. CDR3 size: 15 residues. The germline V gene encodes CDR1 SQVTM and CDR2 ANQGSEA. The CDR3 is CSVSLTSQPSHEQYF. Written as DNA, the CDR3 is TGCAGCGTTTCACTGACTAGCCAACCCTCCCACGAGCAGTACTTC.

Many counts were recorded for this clone. This rearrangement joins TRBV4-1 to TRBJ2-2, with 8 bases lining up with TRBD1. Losses at the gene ends were 5 bases for V and 2 bases for J; bases not matched to a gene: 1. In germline, CDR1 is MGHRA, CDR2 YSYEKL. This CDR3 has 14 amino acids. CDR3 amino acids: CASSDRGNTGELFF. The CDR3 DNA reads as TGCGCCAGCAGCGACAGGGGTAACACCGGGGAGCTGTTTTTT.

This chain joins TRBV9 and TRBJ1-6; D not resolved. Trimming stripped 4 bases from V and 5 bases from J, with 10 bases between. Germline loops: CDR1 SGDLS, CDR2 YYNGEE. The CDR3 loop spans 14 amino acids. The CDR3 spells CASSSRWNNSPLHF. The CDR3 DNA reads TGTGCCAGCAGCTCCCGGTGGAATAATTCACCCCTCCACTTT.